This T cell receptor beta chain is from a study of blood T cell repertoires in COVID-19 (dated by TCRdb to the early 2020s). At the level of the whole study: Samples covering the acute and convalescent phases of COVID-19 were provided by collaborators in the United States, Italy and Spain. The prospective study material was composed of cDNA or gDNA derived from T cells, B-cell-depleted T cells, or PBMCs. Deeply sampled blood TCRbeta repertoires from subjects exposed to, actively infected with, or recovered from COVID-19 were included in the dataset. A de-identified subject ID, COVID-19 status, age in years and sex were almost always included in the sample metadata. The repertoires were released in a freely available public database intended as a resource for research on the immune response to SARS-CoV-2. Where available, HLA class I and class II types were taken from metadata supplied by the sample provider and were not determined by assay-based typing. Samples came from the ongoing ImmuneRACE study (first 160 participants) plus 1,254 subjects from 6 global collaborators.

The immunoSEQ Assay, a bias-controlled multiplex PCR, was used to amplify TCRbeta CDR3 regions from genomic DNA. Regarding the original processing steps: The number of nucleated cells in each sample was estimated from the amplification of reference gene primers within the assay. To quantify the absolute abundance of each unique TCRbeta CDR3 rearrangement, sequence reads were collapsed and filtered. For each sample, productive Simpson clonality was calculated by taking the square root of Simpson's diversity index across productive rearrangements. TCRdb obtained this table from immuneACCESS and retained in-frame rearrangements with V and J assigned. These tables miss some clones; where compared with another copy, unresolved V genes account for less than half of the shortfall, and the remainder is unexplained. V, J and clone size derive from that table, while D and trimming were established from the DNA sequence. The table for this sample lists approximately 210,000 clones; roughly four fifths of them were counted only once. The ten largest clones take up over 12% of the sample.

Broad study findings and their caveats: The quantity of clinical and demographic metadata differed by source and by participant and was supplied without curation.

About this clone itself: The clone's antigen remains unknown. No per-base quality is available; no much larger clone lies one base away.

Germline trimming: 4 bases from V, 0 bases from J; junction bases outside gene matches: 5. CDR1 and CDR2 (ENHRY, SYGVKD) derive from the germline V gene. The CDR3 goes from the cysteine to the phenylalanine over 15 residues. Only the CDR3 DNA is retained, 45 bases long and in frame from the first base. In the prospective study, participants were about 18 to 90 years old, resided in about 25 geographic areas of the United States, and were enrolled through a virtual design. In the prospective study, participants were assigned to cohorts based on the clinical history participants reported in a screening survey and a study questionnaire. ImmuneRACE Cohort 3 recovered participants were defined by two consecutive negative NP/OP PCR tests, healthcare professional clearance, or symptom resolution. In the prospective study, mobile phlebotomists collected whole blood, serum and a nasopharyngeal or oropharyngeal swab from each participant. Participants in the prospective study had the option to provide additional blood draws and questionnaires over an approximately 2-month period. Before DNA extraction, blood samples from the prospective study were shipped at room temperature or frozen.

In this chain, TRBV10-3 is recombined with TRBJ1-1; TRBD1 agrees with 7 junctional bases. Sequenced input: PBMCs or T cells enriched from blood (not recorded which). This receptor was taken from a man aged 40-55 years who had recovered from COVID-19. The sequenced DNA is TGTGCCATCAGTGGCCTACAGGGGATGAACACTGAAGCTTTCTTT. Protein translation: CAISGLQGMNTEAFF.